Listed here are 21 T cell receptor beta chains from one sample, sequenced in a study of Tregs in tolerant kidney transplant recipients. Produced via immunoSEQ multiplex PCR; TCRdb's table is partial and in-frame only. The table has 100,000 to 120,000 clones, around 89% seen once. The sample here was CD4+ T cells from blood, taken before the transplant. The receptors derive from a human donor who received a combined kidney and bone marrow transplant.

The CDR3 bases are TGTGCCAGCAGCATCAGCGGGAGTCGCTACGAGCAGTACTTC. Translated, it gives CASSISGSRYEQYF. J is TRBJ2-7 and V is TRBV11-2; 8 bases agree with TRBD2. Germline lookup yields CDR1 SGHAT and CDR2 FQNNGV. This CDR3 spans 14 amino acids. After removal of 5 bases from V and 3 bases from J, the junction contained 6 bases not matched to a gene.

The V call is TRBV4-1, the J call TRBJ2-5; possibly TRBD1 for D (5 bases). The CDR3 spans 15 residues. Trimming shortened V by 1 base and J by 1 base, and 10 bases separated the two germline ends. Germline V gene data show CDR1 as MGHRA and CDR2 as YSYEKL. This CDR3 is CASSQAPTGQETQYF. In nucleotides, the CDR3 is TGCGCCAGCAGCCAAGCTCCCACAGGCCAAGAGACCCAGTACTTC.

The V and J genes are TRBV28 and TRBJ1-2; D is ambiguous. The CDR3 has 14 residues. V gave up 8 bases and J gave up 3 bases, with 16 bases separating them. CDR1 MDHEN and CDR2 SYDVKM come from the germline V gene. CDR3 sequence (DNA): TGTGCCAGCTTCGACTCCTCCATTGACTATGGCTACACCTTC. Amino acid sequence: CASFDSSIDYGYTF.

The chain joins TRBV7-9 to TRBJ2-7; 10 bases fit TRBD1. V lost 2 bases and J lost 3; bases outside the gene matches: 7. This CDR3 region has 16 residues. Germline V gives CDR1 SEHNR, CDR2 FQNEAQ (reference sequence). The DNA of the CDR3 is TGTGCCAGCAGCTTATGGGACAGGGGAGGCAGCTACGAGCAGTACTTC. This encodes CASSLWDRGGSYEQYF.

This chain links TRBV5-1 with TRBJ2-1; TRBD1 matches at 9 bases. Looked up from germline, CDR1 is SGHRS and CDR2 is YFSETQ. The CDR3 contains 16 residues. V dropped 4 bases and J dropped 1; count of bases not matched to a gene: 6. CDR3 DNA: TGCGCCAGCAGCCCTGACAGGGGGGGGTCCTACAATGAGCAGTTCTTC. Protein product: CASSPDRGGSYNEQFF.

The CDR3, as DNA: TGTGCCAGCAGCTTAGATCGGGGTATGGTAGCTTTCTTT. Its translation is CASSLDRGMVAFF. The chain is built from TRBV7-2 and TRBJ1-1; D is unclear. CDR3 length: 13 amino acids. Trimming removed 1 base from V and 10 bases from J, with 13 bases in between. CDR1 and CDR2 from the germline V gene are SGHTA and FQGNSA.

This rearrangement joins TRBV18 to TRBJ2-1; TRBD2 agrees at 16 bases. This CDR3 is 17 amino acids long. The germline CDR1 and CDR2 sequences are KGHSH and LQKENI. With 4 bases clipped from V and 9 bases from J, the junction kept 9 bases outside the gene matches. The CDR3 spells CASSLMSGTSGRGEQFF. The CDR3 DNA reads TGTGCCAGCTCACTAATGTCCGGGACTAGCGGGAGGGGTGAGCAGTTCTTC.

The chain recombines TRBV28 with TRBJ1-2, with a possible D match to TRBD1 (6 bases). The V gene lost 6 bases and the J gene lost 8 bases, with 13 bases spanning the gap. This CDR3 spans 12 amino acids. Per the germline V gene, CDR1 is MDHEN and CDR2 is SYDVKM. The CDR3 here is CASRLNRAGYTF. For the CDR3, the DNA is TGTGCCAGCAGGCTGAACAGGGCGGGCTACACCTTC.

This chain connects TRBV5-8 to TRBJ1-4; 9 bases agree with TRBD1. J gave up 3 bases and V 4 bases, and 7 bases lay outside the gene matches. The CDR3 spans 16 residues. CDR1 is SGHTS, CDR2 YDEGEE, per germline. The CDR3 loop is CASSARGTGPNEKLFF. The CDR3 DNA follows: TGTGCCAGCAGCGCCCGGGGGACAGGGCCTAATGAAAAACTGTTTTTT.

J is TRBJ1-2 and V is TRBV2; 9 positions agree with TRBD1. Germline CDR1 is SNHLY and CDR2 is FYNNEI. V trimming: 2 bases; J trimming: 7 bases; junction bases outside the gene matches: 8. CDR3 length equals 15 residues. CDR3 sequence: CASSELGQGVGGYTF. CDR3 DNA: TGTGCCAGCAGTGAATTGGGACAGGGTGTTGGTGGCTACACCTTC.

This clone was detected once. This CDR3 is CASSLGTRSGQFF. Here the CDR3 DNA reads TGTGCCAGCAGTTTAGGGACACGATCGGGGCAGTTCTTC. The rearrangement joins TRBV28 to TRBJ2-1; D is perhaps TRBD1 (6 bases). This CDR3 comprises 13 residues. The germline gives CDR1 MDHEN, CDR2 SYDVKM. The V gene lost 2 bases and the J gene lost 12 bases, with 14 bases spanning the gap.

This clone was seen once. The chain recombines TRBV10-3 with TRBJ1-1; TRBD1 agrees at 7 bases. Trimming took 8 bases from V and 0 from J; bases not matched to a gene: 3. This CDR3 has 13 amino acids. Germline V lookup: CDR1 ENHRY, CDR2 SYGVKD. CDR3 nucleotides: TGTGCCATCCAGGGACAGATGAACACTGAAGCTTTCTTT. Translated: CAIQGQMNTEAFF.

This clone was observed a handful of times. The chain couples TRBV7-9 to TRBJ1-6, with D unclear. Germline V gives CDR1 SEHNR, CDR2 FQNEAQ (reference sequence). The CDR3 extends over 13 amino acids. V lost 2 bases to trimming and J lost 7 bases, with 6 bases between them. The CDR3 loop reads CASSLSLNSPLHF. For the CDR3, the DNA is TGTGCCAGCAGCTTATCTCTAAATTCACCCCTCCACTTT. Full variable domain (missing parts from reference TRBV7-9 and TRBJ1-6): DTGVSQNPRHKITKRGQNVTFRCDPISEHNRLYWYRQTLGQGPEFLTYFQNEAQLEKSRLLSDRFSAERPKGSFSTLEIQRTEQGDSAMYLCASSLSLNSPLHFGNGTRLTVT.

The chain has TRBV5-1 and TRBJ2-5; 9 bases are a match to TRBD2. Unmatched junction bases numbered 3, after V lost 0 bases and J lost 3 bases. The germline V gene encodes CDR1 SGHRS and CDR2 YFSETQ. The CDR3 has 15 amino acids. CDR3 DNA sequence: TGCGCCAGCAGCTTGGGTGGGACTAGCAAAGAGACCCAGTACTTC. Residues: CASSLGGTSKETQYF.

The chain employs TRBV28 and TRBJ1-5; the D gene is possibly TRBD1 (6 bases). Germline assignment: CDR1 MDHEN and CDR2 SYDVKM. The CDR3 runs to 15 residues. Deletions cut 7 bases from V and 2 bases from J, with 15 bases between. CDR3 in amino acids: CASTTGGGRNQPQHF. The CDR3 DNA reads TGTGCCAGCACCACTGGGGGGGGCCGCAATCAGCCCCAGCATTTT.

V is TRBV7-2 and J is TRBJ2-1; TRBD1 agrees at 7 bases. CDR1 and CDR2 (germline): SGHTA, FQGNSA. This CDR3 region has 15 residues. The ends lost 2 bases at V and 8 bases at J; junction bases unmatched: 9. In nucleotides, the CDR3 is TGTGCCAGCAGCTTACAGGGGGTCAGGTCCCATGAGCAGTTCTTC. This sequence encodes CASSLQGVRSHEQFF.

This chain connects TRBV2 to TRBJ1-1; 9 bases are shared with TRBD1. The CDR3 consists of 14 residues. Germline V gene data show CDR1 as SNHLY and CDR2 as FYNNEI. Trimming at V came to 8 bases and at J to 1 base, leaving 5 bases not matched to a gene. Here the CDR3 DNA reads TGTGCCAGCTGCCCGGGACAGGGGAACACTGAAGCTTTCTTT. Translation: CASCPGQGNTEAFF.

The chain couples TRBV5-1 to TRBJ1-4; 8 bases align to TRBD1. There are 14 residues in the CDR3. The junction had 6 bases not matched to a gene; V was cut back by 3 bases and J by 8 bases. Per the germline V gene, CDR1 is SGHRS and CDR2 is YFSETQ. The CDR3 loop reads CASSSGGSGEKLFF. The CDR3 DNA reads TGCGCCAGCAGCTCAGGGGGCTCCGGGGAAAAACTGTTTTTT.

This CDR3 reads CASSFGPSVEQYF. The DNA of the CDR3 is TGTGCCAGCAGTTTCGGCCCTAGTGTGGAGCAGTACTTC. The V call is TRBV28, the J call TRBJ2-7; D gene unclear. This CDR3 is 13 amino acids long. Germline V gives CDR1 MDHEN, CDR2 SYDVKM. Trimming removed 3 bases from V and 7 bases from J, with 13 bases in between.

The rearrangement joins TRBV19 to TRBJ1-5; 10 nucleotides line up with TRBD1. Germline values: CDR1 LNHDA, CDR2 SQIVND (reference sequence). The CDR3 extends over 15 amino acids. Losses at the gene ends were 5 bases for V and 4 bases for J; bases not matched to a gene: 5. Here the CDR3 reads CASSLTGGWNQPQHF. The CDR3 DNA reads TGTGCCAGTAGTCTGACAGGGGGCTGGAATCAGCCCCAGCATTTT.

This rearrangement joins TRBV18 to TRBJ2-7, with D possibly matching TRBD1 (6 bases). Germline loops: CDR1 KGHSH, CDR2 LQKENI. Trimming left V 0 bases short and J 10 bases short, with 16 bases between. The CDR3 spans 14 residues. CDR3 sequence: CASSPPSNKGDQYF. Written as DNA, the CDR3 is TGTGCCAGCTCACCACCATCGAATAAGGGGGATCAGTACTTC.